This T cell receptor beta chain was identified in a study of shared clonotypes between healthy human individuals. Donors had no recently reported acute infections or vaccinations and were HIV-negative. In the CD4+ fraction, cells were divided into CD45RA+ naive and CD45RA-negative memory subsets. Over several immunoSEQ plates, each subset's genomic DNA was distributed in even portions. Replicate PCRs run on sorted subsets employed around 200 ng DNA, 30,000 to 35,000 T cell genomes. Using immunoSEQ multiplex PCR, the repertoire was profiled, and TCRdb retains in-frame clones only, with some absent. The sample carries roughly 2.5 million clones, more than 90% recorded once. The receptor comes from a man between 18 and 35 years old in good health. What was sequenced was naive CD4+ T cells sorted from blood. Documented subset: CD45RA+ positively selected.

Here the CDR3 reads CASSDAGTGSTYEQYF. In DNA form, the CDR3 reads TGTGCCAGCAGTGATGCCGGGACAGGGTCTACCTACGAGCAGTACTTC. The chain links TRBV6-1 to TRBJ2-7; TRBD1 matches at 9 bases. Trimming at V came to 3 bases and at J to 2 bases, leaving 8 bases not matched to a gene. Germline CDR1 is MNHNS and CDR2 is SASEGT. This CDR3 region has 16 residues.